This T cell receptor beta chain is from a study of shared clonotypes between healthy human individuals. CD4+ cells were split into CD45RA+ naive and CD45RA-negative memory subsets. Assay execution proceeded at the deep level. Each sorted subset replicate got 200 ng genomic DNA, 30,000 or so genomes. Using immunoSEQ multiplex PCR, the repertoire was profiled, and TCRdb retains in-frame clones only, with some absent. The sample yields 2 million to 2.5 million clones, over 90% seen once. A note on this clone: At the DNA level, this CDR3 is encoded by other sequences in the same sample as well.

The origin of this receptor is a man aged 18 to 35 in good health. Some clones in this sample may be carry-over from other donors' samples. Sequencing input: naive CD4+ T cells from PBMCs. Noted subset: CD45RA+ positively selected.

CDR3 amino acids: CASRPGGGSYEQYF. CDR3 coding DNA: TGTGCCAGCAGGCCTGGCGGAGGGTCCTACGAGCAGTACTTC. This chain uses TRBV28 with TRBJ2-7; weak D call: TRBD2 (6 bases). Germline loops: CDR1 MDHEN, CDR2 SYDVKM. Trimming took off 6 bases at V and 1 base at J, with 13 bases between the two ends. The CDR3 extends over 14 amino acids.